The present T cell receptor beta chain was sequenced within a study of Ad26.COV2.S vaccination and SARS-CoV-2 variants. Study findings and constraints: With respect to non-spike TCR breadth, vaccine and placebo recipients were similar.

Concerning this clone itself: The antigen is unknown.

Only in-frame clones appear in the TCRdb table, and some are missing; sequencing was by immunoSEQ multiplex PCR. The sample has approximately 300,000 clones, 70% to 90% seen once; the top ten hold 2% to 2.5%. V was trimmed by 7 bases and J by 1 base, leaving 11 bases between them. Looked up from germline, CDR1 is MNHNY and CDR2 is SVGAGI (reference sequence). The CDR3 extends over 14 amino acids. Regarding treatment: around 19 received Ad26.COV2.S at low or high dose, single or two shots; about five received placebo; per-sample allocation not given. Sampling was performed 63 days after the first vaccine or placebo injection.

The receptor was isolated from a person between 18 and 65 years old who received the Ad26.COV2.S COVID-19 vaccine or a placebo. The chain uses TRBV6-6 and TRBJ1-5, with D hard to call. Sequenced material: peripheral blood, taken in a trial of Ad26.COV2.S vaccine versus placebo. The CDR3 DNA reads as TGTGCCAGCAACAGCCCCCCCAGCAATCAGCCCCAGCATTTT. Amino acid sequence: CASNSPPSNQPQHF.